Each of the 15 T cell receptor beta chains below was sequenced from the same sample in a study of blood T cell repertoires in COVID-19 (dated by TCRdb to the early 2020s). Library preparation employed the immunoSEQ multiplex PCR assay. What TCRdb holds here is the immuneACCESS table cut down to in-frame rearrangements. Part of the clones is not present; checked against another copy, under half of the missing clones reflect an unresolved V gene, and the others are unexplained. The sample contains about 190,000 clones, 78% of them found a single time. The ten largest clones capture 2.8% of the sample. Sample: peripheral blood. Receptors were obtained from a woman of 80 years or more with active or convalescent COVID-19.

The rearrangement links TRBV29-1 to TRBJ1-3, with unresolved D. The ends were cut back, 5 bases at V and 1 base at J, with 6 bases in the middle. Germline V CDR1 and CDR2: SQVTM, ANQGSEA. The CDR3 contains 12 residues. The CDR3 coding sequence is TGCAGCGTTCGAGGGTCTGGAAACACCATATATTTT. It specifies CSVRGSGNTIYF.

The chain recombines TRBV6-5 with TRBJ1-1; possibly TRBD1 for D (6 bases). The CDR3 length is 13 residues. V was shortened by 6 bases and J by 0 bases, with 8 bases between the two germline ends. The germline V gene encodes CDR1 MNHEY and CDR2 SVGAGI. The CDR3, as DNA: TGTGCCAGCAGGGACAGACTGAACACTGAAGCTTTCTTT. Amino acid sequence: CASRDRLNTEAFF.

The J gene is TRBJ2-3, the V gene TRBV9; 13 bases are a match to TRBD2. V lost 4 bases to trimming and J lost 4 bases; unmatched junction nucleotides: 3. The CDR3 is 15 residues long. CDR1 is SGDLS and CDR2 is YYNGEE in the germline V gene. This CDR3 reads CASSMGLAGPDTQYF. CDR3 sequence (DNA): TGTGCCAGCAGCATGGGACTAGCGGGGCCAGATACGCAGTATTTT.

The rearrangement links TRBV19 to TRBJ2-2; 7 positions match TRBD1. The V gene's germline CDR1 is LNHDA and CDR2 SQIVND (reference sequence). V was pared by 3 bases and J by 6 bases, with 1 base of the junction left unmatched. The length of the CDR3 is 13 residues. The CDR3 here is CASSIGQAGELFF. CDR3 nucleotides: TGTGCCAGTAGTATTGGACAGGCCGGGGAGCTGTTTTTT. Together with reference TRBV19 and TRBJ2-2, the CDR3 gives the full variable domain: DGGITQSPKYLFRKEGQNVTLSCEQNLNHDAMYWYRQDPGQGLRLIYYSQIVNDFQKGDIAEGYSVSREKKESFPLTVTSAQKNPTAFYLCASSIGQAGELFFGEGSRLTVL.

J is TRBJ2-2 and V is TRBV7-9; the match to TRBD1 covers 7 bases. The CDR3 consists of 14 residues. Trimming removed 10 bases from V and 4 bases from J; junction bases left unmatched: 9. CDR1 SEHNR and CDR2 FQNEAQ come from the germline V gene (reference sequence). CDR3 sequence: CATMGQLATGELFF. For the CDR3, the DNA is TGTGCCACCATGGGACAGCTGGCCACCGGGGAGCTGTTTTTT.

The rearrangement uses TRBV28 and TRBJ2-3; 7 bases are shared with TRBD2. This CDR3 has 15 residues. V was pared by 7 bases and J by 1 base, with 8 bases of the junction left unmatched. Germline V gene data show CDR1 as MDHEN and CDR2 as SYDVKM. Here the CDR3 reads CASIGEGRGTDTQYF. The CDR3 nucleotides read TGTGCCAGCATCGGGGAGGGCAGGGGCACAGATACGCAGTATTTT.

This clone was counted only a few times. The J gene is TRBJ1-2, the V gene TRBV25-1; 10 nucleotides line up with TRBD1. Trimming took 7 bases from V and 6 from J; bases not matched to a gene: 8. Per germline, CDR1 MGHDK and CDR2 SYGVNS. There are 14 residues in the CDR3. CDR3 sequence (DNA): TGTGCCAGCACCAAAGGACAGGGGGTGAATGGCTACACCTTC. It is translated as CASTKGQGVNGYTF.

For the CDR3, the DNA is TGTGCCAGCAGTCTCCAGGCCTATGGCTACACCTTC. Its translation: CASSLQAYGYTF. The rearrangement joins TRBV12-3 or TRBV12-4 to TRBJ1-2; unclear D gene. There are 12 residues in the CDR3. Trimming removed 5 bases from V and 4 bases from J, with 8 bases in between.

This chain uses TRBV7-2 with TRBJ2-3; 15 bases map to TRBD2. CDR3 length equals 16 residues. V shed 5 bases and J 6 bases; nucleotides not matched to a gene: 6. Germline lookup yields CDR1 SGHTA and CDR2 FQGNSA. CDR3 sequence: CASSPRTSGGDDTQYF. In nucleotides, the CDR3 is TGTGCCAGCAGCCCTAGGACTAGCGGGGGGGATGATACGCAGTATTTT.

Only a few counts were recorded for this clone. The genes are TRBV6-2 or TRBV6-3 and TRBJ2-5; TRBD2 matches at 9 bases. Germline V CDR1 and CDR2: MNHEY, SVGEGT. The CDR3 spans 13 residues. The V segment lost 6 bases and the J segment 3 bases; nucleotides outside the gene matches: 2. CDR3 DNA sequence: TGTGCCAGCAGACCTAGCGGGGAAGAGACCCAGTACTTC. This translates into CASRPSGEETQYF.

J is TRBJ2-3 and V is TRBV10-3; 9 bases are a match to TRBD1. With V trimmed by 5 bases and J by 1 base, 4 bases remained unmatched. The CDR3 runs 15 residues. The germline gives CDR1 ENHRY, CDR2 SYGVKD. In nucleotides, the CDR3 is TGTGCCATCAGTAAGGACAGGGGAGGCACAGATACGCAGTATTTT. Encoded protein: CAISKDRGGTDTQYF.

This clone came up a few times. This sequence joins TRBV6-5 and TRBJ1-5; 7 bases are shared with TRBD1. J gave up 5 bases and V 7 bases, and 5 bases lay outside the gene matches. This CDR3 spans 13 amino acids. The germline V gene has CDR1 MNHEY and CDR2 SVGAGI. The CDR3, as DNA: TGTGCCAGCAACGGACAGGTTGATCAGCCCCAGCATTTT. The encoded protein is CASNGQVDQPQHF.

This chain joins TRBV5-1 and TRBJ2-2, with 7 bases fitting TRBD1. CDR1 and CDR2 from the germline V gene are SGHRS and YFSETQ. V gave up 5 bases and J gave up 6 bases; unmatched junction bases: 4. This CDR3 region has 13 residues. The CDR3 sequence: CASSTQGAGELFF. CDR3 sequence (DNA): TGCGCCAGCAGTACGCAGGGGGCCGGGGAGCTGTTTTTT.

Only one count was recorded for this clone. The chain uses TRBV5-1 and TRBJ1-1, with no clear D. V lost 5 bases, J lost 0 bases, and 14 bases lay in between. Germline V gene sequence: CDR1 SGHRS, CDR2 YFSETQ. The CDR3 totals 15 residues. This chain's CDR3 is CASSTNGNMNTEAFF. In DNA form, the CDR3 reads TGCGCCAGCAGTACTAACGGCAACATGAACACTGAAGCTTTCTTT.

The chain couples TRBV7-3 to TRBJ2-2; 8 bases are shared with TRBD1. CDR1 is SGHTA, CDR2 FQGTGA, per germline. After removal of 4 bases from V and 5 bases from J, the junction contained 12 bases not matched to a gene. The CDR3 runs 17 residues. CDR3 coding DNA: TGTGCCAGCAGCTCAAACCCCCCCGGACAGGGAACCGGGGAGCTGTTTTTT. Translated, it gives CASSSNPPGQGTGELFF.